The source of this T cell receptor beta chain is a study of T cell responses to AZD1222 COVID-19 vaccine. Study-wide results and limits: Only five or six individuals given AZD1222 were seropositive at baseline. The reported proportion of spike-specific TCRs targeting unmutated variant regions was nearly half. The sample set comprised mostly white British donors with more females, and clonal diversity was possibly underestimated. The study sampled repertoires only after the peak T cell response.

The CDR3 runs to 15 residues. In germline, CDR1 is SGHTA, CDR2 FQGNSA. With 5 bases removed from V and 2 bases from J, the gap between germline ends came to 13 bases. Comment on this clone: Antigen specificity is unknown.

TCRdb's copy holds only in-frame clones and misses some; the assay was immunoSEQ multiplex PCR. The table includes approximately 82,000 clones, around 83% detected once. Specimen: peripheral blood, collected on day 0 of AZD1222 vaccination. The V and J genes are TRBV7-2 and TRBJ1-3; D is possibly TRBD1 (6 bases). This receptor was taken from an adult in good health. CDR3 sequence (DNA): TGTGCCAGCAGCCCACTGAGGGGGACTGGAAACACCATATATTTT. It codes for CASSPLRGTGNTIYF.